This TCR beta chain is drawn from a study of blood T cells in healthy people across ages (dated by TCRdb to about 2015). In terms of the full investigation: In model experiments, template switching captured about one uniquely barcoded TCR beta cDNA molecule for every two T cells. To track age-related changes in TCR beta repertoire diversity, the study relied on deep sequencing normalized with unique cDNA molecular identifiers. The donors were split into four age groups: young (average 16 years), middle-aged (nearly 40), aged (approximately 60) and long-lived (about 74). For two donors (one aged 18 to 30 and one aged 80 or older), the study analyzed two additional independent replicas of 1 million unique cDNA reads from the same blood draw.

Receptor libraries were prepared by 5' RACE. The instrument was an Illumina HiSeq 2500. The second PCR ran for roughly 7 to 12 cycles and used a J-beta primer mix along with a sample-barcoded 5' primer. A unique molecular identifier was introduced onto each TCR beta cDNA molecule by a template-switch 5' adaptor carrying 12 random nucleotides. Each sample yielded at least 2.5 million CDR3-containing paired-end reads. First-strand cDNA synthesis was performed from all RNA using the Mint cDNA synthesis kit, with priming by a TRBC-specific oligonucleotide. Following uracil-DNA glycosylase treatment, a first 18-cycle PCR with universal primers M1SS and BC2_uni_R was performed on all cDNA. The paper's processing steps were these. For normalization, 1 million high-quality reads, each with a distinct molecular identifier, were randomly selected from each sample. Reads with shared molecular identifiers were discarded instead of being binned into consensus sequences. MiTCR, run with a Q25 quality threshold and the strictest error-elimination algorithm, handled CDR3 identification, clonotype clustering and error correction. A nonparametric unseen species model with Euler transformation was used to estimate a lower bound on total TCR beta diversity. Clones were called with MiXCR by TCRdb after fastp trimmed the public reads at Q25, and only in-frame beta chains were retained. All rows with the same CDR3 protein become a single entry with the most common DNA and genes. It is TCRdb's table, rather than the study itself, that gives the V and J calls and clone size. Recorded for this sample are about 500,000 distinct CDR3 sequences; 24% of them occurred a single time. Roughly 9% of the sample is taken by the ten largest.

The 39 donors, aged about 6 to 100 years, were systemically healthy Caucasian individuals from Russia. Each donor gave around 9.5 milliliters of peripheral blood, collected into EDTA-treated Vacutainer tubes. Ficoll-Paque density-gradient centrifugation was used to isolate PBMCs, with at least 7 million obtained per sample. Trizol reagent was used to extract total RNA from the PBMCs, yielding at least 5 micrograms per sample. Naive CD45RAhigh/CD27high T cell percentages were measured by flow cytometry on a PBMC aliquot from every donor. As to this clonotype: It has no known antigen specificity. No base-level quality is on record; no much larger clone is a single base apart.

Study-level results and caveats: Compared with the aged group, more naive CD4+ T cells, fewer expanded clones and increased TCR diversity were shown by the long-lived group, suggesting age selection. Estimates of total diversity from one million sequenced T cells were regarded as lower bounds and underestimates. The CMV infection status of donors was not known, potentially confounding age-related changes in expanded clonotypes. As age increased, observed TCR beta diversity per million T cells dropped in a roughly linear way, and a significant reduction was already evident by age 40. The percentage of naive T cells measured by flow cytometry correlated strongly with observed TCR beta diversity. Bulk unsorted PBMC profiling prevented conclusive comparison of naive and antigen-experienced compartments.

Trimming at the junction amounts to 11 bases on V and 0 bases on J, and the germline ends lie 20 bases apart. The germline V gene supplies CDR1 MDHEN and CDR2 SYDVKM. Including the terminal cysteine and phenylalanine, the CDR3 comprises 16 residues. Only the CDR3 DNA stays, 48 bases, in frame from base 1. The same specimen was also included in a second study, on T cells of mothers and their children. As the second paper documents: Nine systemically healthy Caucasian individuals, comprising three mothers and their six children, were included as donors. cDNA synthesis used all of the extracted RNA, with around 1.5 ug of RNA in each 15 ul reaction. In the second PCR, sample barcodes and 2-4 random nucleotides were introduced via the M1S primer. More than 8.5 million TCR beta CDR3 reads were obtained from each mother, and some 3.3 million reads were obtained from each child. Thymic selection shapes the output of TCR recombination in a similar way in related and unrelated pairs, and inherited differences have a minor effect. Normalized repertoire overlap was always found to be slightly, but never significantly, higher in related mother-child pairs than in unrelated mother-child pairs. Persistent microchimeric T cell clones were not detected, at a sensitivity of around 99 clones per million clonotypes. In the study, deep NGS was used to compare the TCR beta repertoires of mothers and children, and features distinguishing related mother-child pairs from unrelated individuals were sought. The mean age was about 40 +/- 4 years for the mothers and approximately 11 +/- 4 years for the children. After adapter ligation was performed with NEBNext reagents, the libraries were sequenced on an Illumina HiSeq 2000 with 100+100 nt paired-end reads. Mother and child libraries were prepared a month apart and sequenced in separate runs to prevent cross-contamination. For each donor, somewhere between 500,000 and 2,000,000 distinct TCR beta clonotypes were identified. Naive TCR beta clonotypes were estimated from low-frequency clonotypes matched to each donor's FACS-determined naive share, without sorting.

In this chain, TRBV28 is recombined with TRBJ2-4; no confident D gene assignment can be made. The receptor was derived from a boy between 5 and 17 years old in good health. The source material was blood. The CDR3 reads CAGSIGRILAKNIQYF. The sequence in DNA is TGTGCCGGCTCGATAGGAAGAATCCTAGCCAAAAACATTCAGTACTTC.